The source of this TCR beta chain is a study of Graves' ophthalmopathy and Graves' hyperthyroidism. Hyperthyroidism is called stable when no ophthalmopathy develops within 18 months of follow-up. Patients with other autoimmune diseases, uncontrolled infections, pregnancy or lactation were excluded. This clonotype occurred many times. Its antigen is unidentified. Findings of the study overall: The study's model predicted ophthalmopathy progression at over 55% sensitivity and about 72% specificity. With approximately 88% sensitivity and 81.08% specificity, a 13-signature model separated ophthalmopathy from stable hyperthyroidism.

This CDR3 has 15 amino acids. V dropped 1 base and J dropped 7 bases, with 16 bases sitting between them. Amplification of TCR beta CDR3 regions used RNA transcripts. An opening RT-PCR round employed HTBI primers and preceded a second-round multiplex PCR. MiXCR, run by TCRdb on the multiplex PCR reads, gives a single entry per CDR3 protein. The table records 300,000 to 400,000 distinct CDR3 sequences, about 18% of them present only once. The J gene is TRBJ1-2, the V gene TRBV12-3 or TRBV12-4; no reliable D call. Sequencing was carried out using peripheral blood. The TCR sequence derives from an adult woman with stable Graves' hyperthyroidism. The DNA of the CDR3 is TGTGCCAGCAGTTTAGGAGGCCTTCGGACGGGTGGCTACACCTTC. The encoded protein is CASSLGGLRTGGYTF.